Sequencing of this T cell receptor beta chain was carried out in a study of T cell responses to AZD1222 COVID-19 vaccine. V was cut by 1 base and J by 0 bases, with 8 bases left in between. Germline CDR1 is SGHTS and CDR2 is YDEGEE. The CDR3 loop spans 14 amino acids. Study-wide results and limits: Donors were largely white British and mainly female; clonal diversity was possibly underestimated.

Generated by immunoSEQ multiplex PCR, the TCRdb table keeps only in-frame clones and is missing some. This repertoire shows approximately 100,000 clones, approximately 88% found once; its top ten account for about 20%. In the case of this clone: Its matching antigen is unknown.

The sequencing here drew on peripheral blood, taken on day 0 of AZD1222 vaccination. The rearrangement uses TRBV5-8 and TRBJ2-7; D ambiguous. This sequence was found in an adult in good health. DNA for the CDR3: TGTGCCAGCAGCTTGTTAGGAAACTCCTACGAGCAGTACTTC. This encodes CASSLLGNSYEQYF.